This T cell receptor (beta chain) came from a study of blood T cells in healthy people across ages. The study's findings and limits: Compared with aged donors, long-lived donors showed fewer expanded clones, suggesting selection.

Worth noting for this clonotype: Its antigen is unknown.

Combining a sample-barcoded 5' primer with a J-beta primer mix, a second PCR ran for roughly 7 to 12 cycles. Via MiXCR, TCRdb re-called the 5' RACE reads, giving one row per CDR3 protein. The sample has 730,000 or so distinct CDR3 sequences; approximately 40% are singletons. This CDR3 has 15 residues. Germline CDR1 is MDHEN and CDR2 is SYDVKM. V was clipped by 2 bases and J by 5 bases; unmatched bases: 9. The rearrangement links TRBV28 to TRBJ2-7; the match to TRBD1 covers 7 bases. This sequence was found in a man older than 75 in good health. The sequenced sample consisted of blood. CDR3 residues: CASSLTDRYIHEQYF. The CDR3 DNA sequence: TGTGCCAGCAGTTTAACGGACAGGTACATCCACGAGCAGTACTTC.